Detailed here is one TCR beta chain. The antigen is unknown. This entry comes from a study of monozygotic twins with inflammatory bowel disease. General observations from the study: Among patients, repertoires may have gained variability from differing immunosuppressive treatments.

Via template switching, UMIs carrying a 6-nucleotide sample barcode were introduced. After re-calling the 5' RACE reads, TCRdb lists one entry per CDR3 protein, DNA absent. In total, the table holds about 380,000 distinct CDR3 sequences. The CDR3 is 16 amino acids. In germline, CDR1 is DFQATT, CDR2 SNEGSKA (reference sequence). Sequencing was done on a sample of blood. The chain has TRBV20-1 and TRBJ1-2; the TRBD1 assignment by TCRdb is unverifiable without DNA. This receptor was obtained from a human donor with ulcerative colitis or Crohn's disease, or a healthy co-twin of an affected twin (not recorded which). CDR3: CSARDRRWQGPDGYTF.